What follows are 30 T cell receptor beta chains derived from one specimen sequenced in a study of cytomegalovirus exposure and HLA in healthy donors. Vbeta (60) and Jbeta (13) primers were used in the PCR. The repertoire was sequenced with immunoSEQ multiplex PCR; TCRdb's copy has only in-frame clones and lacks some. The record lists approximately 120,000 clones, of which the ten most abundant hold about 2.2%. Sequenced sample: PBMCs. The receptors stem from a man in his forties or fifties in good health and CMV-seronegative.

CDR3 loop: CASALSVGSSSYEQYF. In nucleotides, the CDR3 is TGTGCCAGCGCCCTGAGTGTCGGGTCTAGCTCCTACGAGCAGTACTTC. The V and J genes are TRBV6-6 and TRBJ2-7; D is unresolved. V was cut by 8 bases and J by 0 bases, with 20 bases left in between. Germline V CDR1 and CDR2: MNHNY, SVGAGI (reference sequence). The CDR3 is 16 residues long.

The V and J genes are TRBV6-1 and TRBJ2-7; 10 bases align to TRBD1. The ends lost 8 bases at V and 3 bases at J; junction bases unmatched: 4. CDR1 is MNHNS, CDR2 SASEGT, per germline. This CDR3 region has 13 residues. The CDR3 nucleotides read TGTGCCAGCCGGACAGGGGGTAACTACGAGCAGTACTTC. The encoded protein is CASRTGGNYEQYF.

In DNA form, the CDR3 reads TGTGCCAGCAGTGAAAAGCGGCGCACCGGGGAGCTGTTTTTT. Amino acids: CASSEKRRTGELFF. V and J are TRBV2 and TRBJ2-2; TRBD2 is a possible D gene (5 bases). This CDR3 spans 14 amino acids. In germline, CDR1 is SNHLY, CDR2 FYNNEI. V was trimmed by 2 bases and J by 4 bases, leaving 8 bases between them.

The J gene is TRBJ2-7, the V gene TRBV7-3, with 14 bases matching TRBD2. This CDR3 has 15 residues. Germline CDR1 and CDR2: SGHTA and FQGTGA. V gave up 3 bases and J gave up 6 bases; unmatched junction bases: 4. The CDR3 protein is CASSLTSGRAVEQYF. The CDR3 coding sequence is TGTGCCAGCAGCTTGACTAGCGGGAGGGCCGTCGAGCAGTACTTC.

This chain joins TRBV18 and TRBJ2-1; a possible D gene is TRBD1 (5 bases). Trimming pared 0 bases from V and 1 base from J, leaving 7 bases between. Germline CDR1 and CDR2: KGHSH and LQKENI. The CDR3 consists of 15 residues. The CDR3 bases are TGTGCCAGCTCACCACCGACAGATTCCTACAATGAGCAGTTCTTC. Translation gives CASSPPTDSYNEQFF.

The chain uses TRBV13 and TRBJ2-7; no clear D. Germline CDR1 is PRHDT and CDR2 is FYEKMQ (reference sequence). Between the trimmed V and J ends, which lost 3 bases and 0 bases, there was a span of 3 bases. The CDR3 runs to 12 residues. The CDR3 loop is CASSFSSYEQYF. DNA for the CDR3: TGTGCCAGCAGCTTCAGCTCCTACGAGCAGTACTTC.

V and J are TRBV10-3 and TRBJ2-3, with 11 bases identical to TRBD2. V trimming: 5 bases; J trimming: 2 bases; junction bases outside the gene matches: 6. The germline CDR1 and CDR2 sequences are ENHRY and SYGVKD. There are 16 residues in the CDR3. The CDR3 region is CAISRTSGSFTDTQYF. In DNA, the CDR3 is TGTGCCATCAGTAGGACTAGCGGGTCCTTCACAGATACGCAGTATTTT.

The rearrangement links TRBV30 to TRBJ1-1, with D possibly being TRBD1 (6 bases). The V gene's germline CDR1 is GTSNPN and CDR2 SVGIG (reference sequence). CDR3 length: 15 amino acids. Trimming removed 3 bases from V and 5 bases from J, with 19 bases in between. The CDR3, as DNA: TGTGCCTGGAGCCGTCCAGGGGCCAAGGGGACTGAAGCTTTCTTT. This codes for CAWSRPGAKGTEAFF.

The chain combines TRBV28 with TRBJ2-5, with TRBD2 matching 14 bases. Looked up from germline, CDR1 is MDHEN and CDR2 is SYDVKM. V was pared by 6 bases and J by 5 bases, with 11 bases of the junction left unmatched. CDR3 length equals 17 residues. CDR3 loop: CASRRVRTSGGWETQYF. The CDR3 DNA follows: TGTGCCAGCAGGCGTGTTAGGACTAGCGGGGGGTGGGAGACCCAGTACTTC.

The rearrangement links TRBV5-1 to TRBJ2-7, with 10 positions matching TRBD2. V shed 4 bases, J shed 1 base, and the junction held 8 bases outside the gene matches. The length of the CDR3 is 16 residues. Per germline, CDR1 SGHRS and CDR2 YFSETQ. DNA of the CDR3: TGCGCCAGCAGCGGTACTAGCGGGACGCAATCCTACGAGCAGTACTTC. Its translation is CASSGTSGTQSYEQYF.

The genes are TRBV18 and TRBJ1-4; perhaps TRBD1 as D (6 bases). CDR1 and CDR2 from the germline V gene are KGHSH and LQKENI. The CDR3 has 16 amino acids. V shed 3 bases and J shed 3 bases, with 14 bases lying between them. The CDR3 here is CASSPNRVGANEKLFF. The CDR3 bases are TGTGCCAGCTCACCCAACAGGGTGGGCGCTAATGAAAAACTGTTTTTT.

The chain employs TRBV12-5 and TRBJ2-1; TRBD1 aligns across 9 bases. The CDR3 is made up of 14 amino acids. Germline V gives CDR1 LGHNT, CDR2 FRNRAP. With 5 bases clipped from V and 8 bases from J, the junction kept 7 bases outside the gene matches. CDR3 region: CASGVGTGPDEQFF. The CDR3 DNA follows: TGTGCTAGTGGTGTGGGGACAGGGCCAGATGAGCAGTTCTTC.

The chain combines TRBV5-1 with TRBJ2-1, with D possibly being TRBD2 (5 bases). The CDR3 is 15 amino acids. Germline V gene data show CDR1 as SGHRS and CDR2 as YFSETQ. Trimming left V 4 bases short and J 8 bases short, with 19 bases between. CDR3 protein: CASSAGQIISDEQFF. CDR3 in DNA: TGCGCCAGCAGCGCGGGCCAAATTATCAGCGATGAGCAGTTCTTC.

The rearrangement uses TRBV7-2 and TRBJ1-5; D ambiguous. Germline CDR1 SGHTA, CDR2 FQGNSA. The CDR3 length is 16 residues. With 1 base removed from V and 6 bases from J, the gap between germline ends came to 16 bases. CDR3 amino acids: CASSLVSWGAAQPQHF. The CDR3 nucleotides are TGTGCCAGCAGCTTAGTTTCTTGGGGAGCTGCTCAGCCCCAGCATTTT.

This chain joins TRBV4-2 and TRBJ1-1; the D is unclear. The CDR3 has 13 amino acids. CDR1 and CDR2 (germline): LGHNA, YNFKEQ. V was trimmed by 3 bases and J by 5 bases, leaving 10 bases between them. The DNA of the CDR3 is TGTGCCAGCAGCCATTACAGAGATACTGAAGCTTTCTTT. It codes for CASSHYRDTEAFF.

J is TRBJ2-1 and V is TRBV9, with D possibly matching TRBD1 (6 bases). This CDR3 region has 14 residues. CDR1 SGDLS and CDR2 YYNGEE come from the germline V gene. V lost 2 bases and J lost 4, with 10 bases in between. CDR3 bases: TGTGCCAGCAGCGTCACACAGGGTTACAATGAGCAGTTCTTC. This codes for CASSVTQGYNEQFF. Using reference TRBV9 and TRBJ2-1 for the parts outside the CDR3, the full variable domain is DSGVTQTPKHLITATGQRVTLRCSPRSGDLSVYWYQQSLDQGLQFLIQYYNGEERAKGNILERFSAQQFPDLHSELNLSSLELGDSALYFCASSVTQGYNEQFFGPGTRLTVL.

The J gene is TRBJ2-7, the V gene TRBV6-5; TRBD1 matches at 12 bases. In germline, CDR1 is MNHEY, CDR2 SVGAGI. Unmatched junction bases numbered 9, after V lost 5 bases and J lost 7 bases. The CDR3 extends over 15 amino acids. CDR3 protein: CASSRDRGLSGEQYF. The CDR3 DNA is TGTGCCAGCAGTCGGGACAGGGGGCTTTCGGGAGAGCAGTACTTC.

The chain employs TRBV11-2 and TRBJ2-5; perhaps TRBD1 as D (7 bases). Trimming cost V 2 bases and J 3 bases, with 13 bases left between them. The CDR3 extends over 15 amino acids. Looked up from germline, CDR1 is SGHAT and CDR2 is FQNNGV. The DNA for the CDR3 is TGTGCCAGCAGCTTAATTGTCAGGGGGGAAGAGACCCAGTACTTC. Amino acid sequence: CASSLIVRGEETQYF.

The chain joins TRBV5-5 to TRBJ2-1; 12 nucleotides match TRBD2. The V gene's germline CDR1 is SGHKS and CDR2 YYEKEE (reference sequence). The CDR3 loop spans 18 amino acids. Germline trimming cut 4 bases from V and 6 bases from J; bases unmatched to any gene: 14. In DNA form, the CDR3 reads TGTGCCAGCAGCCGCGCCACGAATCTAGCGGGGGGGGGCAATGAGCAGTTCTTC. Translated, it gives CASSRATNLAGGGNEQFF.

The chain links TRBV5-1 to TRBJ2-5, with TRBD1 as a possible D gene (6 bases). This CDR3 is 14 amino acids long. Germline V gives CDR1 SGHRS, CDR2 YFSETQ. V was trimmed by 4 bases and J by 1 base, leaving 11 bases between them. CDR3 amino acids: CASSAGQIQETQYF. CDR3 coding DNA: TGCGCCAGCAGCGCCGGACAGATCCAAGAGACCCAGTACTTC.

The V gene is TRBV7-2, the J gene TRBJ1-2; D is unclear. The CDR3 has 13 residues. Germline V gene lookup returns CDR1 SGHTA and CDR2 FQGNSA. The V and J ends lost 1 base and 5 bases respectively, with 8 bases between them. This CDR3 is CASSLDFSYGYTF. Written as DNA, the CDR3 is TGTGCCAGCAGCTTAGACTTCTCTTATGGCTACACCTTC.

The rearrangement uses TRBV5-1 and TRBJ2-3; 10 bases line up with TRBD2. This CDR3 spans 17 amino acids. Germline assignment: CDR1 SGHRS and CDR2 YFSETQ. V gave up 3 bases and J gave up 2 bases; unmatched junction bases: 9. The CDR3 DNA reads as TGCGCCAGCAGCTGGCCCATAGCGGGAGGTTCCACAGATACGCAGTATTTT. It codes for CASSWPIAGGSTDTQYF.

The V call is TRBV11-2, the J call TRBJ2-1, with 10 bases identical to TRBD2. V lost 0 bases, J lost 7 bases, and 9 bases stayed unmatched. The V gene's germline CDR1 is SGHAT and CDR2 FQNNGV. The CDR3 has 17 amino acids. Written as DNA, the CDR3 is TGTGCCAGCAGCTTAGAGGGTTTGGTAGCGGGAGGTAATGAGCAGTTCTTC. This translates into CASSLEGLVAGGNEQFF.

The V and J genes are TRBV7-2 and TRBJ2-1, with D maybe TRBD2 (5 bases). Germline V gene lookup returns CDR1 SGHTA and CDR2 FQGNSA. V lost 2 bases, J lost 1 base, and 15 bases lay in between. This CDR3 spans 17 amino acids. In nucleotides, the CDR3 is TGTGCCAGCAGCTTAACCACGGGAAAATATTCCTACAATGAGCAGTTCTTC. This sequence encodes CASSLTTGKYSYNEQFF.

The chain joins TRBV2 to TRBJ2-2, with D perhaps TRBD2 (5 bases). CDR3 size: 12 residues. The V end was cut by 5 bases, the J end by 5 bases, with 6 bases between. Germline V gives CDR1 SNHLY, CDR2 FYNNEI. CDR3 DNA sequence: TGTGCCAGCAGTCGAGGGACCGGGGAGCTGTTTTTT. Translation gives CASSRGTGELFF.

The CDR3 spells CASSLGQKQETQYF. CDR3 nucleotide sequence: TGCGCCAGCAGCTTGGGACAGAAGCAAGAGACCCAGTACTTC. V gene TRBV5-1 combines with J gene TRBJ2-5, with D possibly being TRBD1 (5 bases). In germline, CDR1 is SGHRS, CDR2 YFSETQ. This CDR3 contains 14 residues. Trimming cost V 0 bases and J 2 bases, with 8 bases left between them.

V and J are TRBV29-1 and TRBJ1-2; 7 positions match TRBD1. This CDR3 has 13 residues. The J segment lost 6 bases and the V segment lost 6 bases, leaving 10 bases of the junction unmatched. Germline V lookup: CDR1 SQVTM, CDR2 ANQGSEA. The DNA for the CDR3 is TGCAGCGTCGGGGCCGACAGGGCGGATGGCTACACCTTC. Its translation: CSVGADRADGYTF.

The DNA for the CDR3 is TGTGCCAGCAGTTACGACGGGACACAAAATGAAAAACTGTTTTTT. It is translated as CASSYDGTQNEKLFF. The chain employs TRBV6-5 and TRBJ1-4; maybe TRBD1 (6 bases). This CDR3 is 15 amino acids long. With 2 bases removed from V and 5 bases from J, the gap between germline ends came to 12 bases. Germline V gene data show CDR1 as MNHEY and CDR2 as SVGAGI.

The chain links TRBV7-8 to TRBJ2-7, with 7 nucleotides matching TRBD2. Per the germline V gene, CDR1 is SGHVS and CDR2 is FQNEAQ. J gave up 7 bases and V 5 bases, and 8 bases lay outside the gene matches. The CDR3 is 13 amino acids. CDR3 nucleotides: TGTGCCAGCAGCCCTGGGACTACCGGAGAGCAGTACTTC. It codes for CASSPGTTGEQYF.

The chain recombines TRBV4-2 with TRBJ2-2; TRBD1 agrees at 8 bases. Looked up from germline, CDR1 is LGHNA and CDR2 is YNFKEQ. With V trimmed by 2 bases and J by 5 bases, 10 bases remained unmatched. The CDR3 loop spans 17 amino acids. CDR3 residues: CASSQPGGSLGTGELFF. The DNA of the CDR3 is TGTGCCAGCAGCCAACCAGGGGGCAGTCTTGGGACCGGGGAGCTGTTTTTT.